This TCR beta chain came from a study of blood T cell repertoires in COVID-19. CDR1 and CDR2 (germline): MNHEY, SMNVEV (reference sequence). The CDR3 spans 14 residues. The V gene end was trimmed by 6 bases and the J gene end by 5 bases; junction bases not matched to a gene: 8. The method was immunoSEQ multiplex PCR; TCRdb's version includes in-frame clones alone and lacks a portion of them. The sample contains approximately 62,000 clones, 70% to 90% of which appear only once. This clone was seen a handful of times. The origin of this receptor is a human donor with active COVID-19. The donor label of this sample is uncertain. The V gene is TRBV27, the J gene TRBJ2-3; 7 bases line up with TRBD1. Sequencing was performed on peripheral blood. CDR3 sequence: CASSLQGRGDTQYF. The CDR3 region has the DNA TGTGCCAGCAGCCTACAGGGGCGCGGAGATACGCAGTATTTT.